This T cell receptor beta chain was captured by sequencing in a study of Graves' ophthalmopathy and Graves' hyperthyroidism. Study outcomes and limitations: Blood also held most thyroid clonotypes expanded above 0.001 frequency.

About this clonotype: The antigen is unknown.

Looked up from germline, CDR1 is SGHRS and CDR2 is YFSETQ. The CDR3 is 15 amino acids. V was shortened by 0 bases and J by 4 bases, with 10 bases between the two germline ends. By definition, stable hyperthyroidism involved no ophthalmopathy within 18 months of follow-up. RNA transcripts served as template for amplifying TCR beta CDR3 sequences. First-round RT-PCR relied on HTBI primers, and a second-round multiplex PCR came next. From the multiplex PCR reads, TCRdb called clonotypes with MiXCR, one entry per CDR3 protein. The data hold hundreds of thousands of distinct CDR3 sequences, with 20% to 25% observed a single time.

This rearrangement joins TRBV5-1 to TRBJ2-2, with no clear D. The source of this sequence is a woman between 18 and 29 years old with stable Graves' hyperthyroidism. Some clones in this sample may be carry-over from other donors' samples. The sample was peripheral blood. CDR3 region: CASSLGVRSTGELFF. The CDR3 coding sequence is TGCGCCAGCAGCTTGGGGGTCAGATCCACCGGGGAGCTGTTTTTT.